This section outlines one T cell receptor beta chain sequence together with its context. Its antigen is as yet unknown. The method was immunoSEQ multiplex PCR; TCRdb's version includes in-frame clones alone and lacks a portion of them. The profile shows some 130,000 clones, more than 85% of them singletons. The data derive from a study of T cell responses to AZD1222 COVID-19 vaccine. Notes on the study in general: Baseline serostatus was positive in only five to seven AZD1222 recipients. Spike-specific TCR breadth and depth rose after two AZD1222 doses.

Germline CDR1 KGHSH, CDR2 LQKENI. V lost 3 bases and J lost 5; bases outside the gene matches: 9. CDR3 length equals 15 residues. The sample consisted of peripheral blood, taken on day 0 of AZD1222 vaccination. V is TRBV18 and J is TRBJ2-5, with 7 bases that match TRBD1. The receptor was isolated from an adult in good health. The CDR3 nucleotides are TGTGCCAGCTCACCGCGACAGGGAACCCAGGAGACCCAGTACTTC. Encoded protein: CASSPRQGTQETQYF. The full variable domain, completed using reference TRBV18 and TRBJ2-5, is NAGVMQNPRHLVRRRGQEARLRCSPMKGHSHVYWYRQLPEEGLKFMVYLQKENIIDESGMPKERFSAEFPKEGPSILRIQQVVRGDSAAYFCASSPRQGTQETQYFGPGTRLLVL.